Detailed here is one T cell receptor (beta chain). Its target is unknown. The PCR employed 60 Vbeta primers together with 13 Jbeta primers. Original processing methods: In a later analysis, around 10 million of 60 million to 80 million unique beta chains occurred in at least two donors. Sequencing was performed with immunoSEQ multiplex PCR; in TCRdb, only in-frame clones are kept and a portion is missing. V and J calls and clone size are those listed in that table; D and trimming were worked out from the DNA. The table records about 150,000 clones, approximately 10% of them present only once. V was clipped by 6 bases and J by 7 bases; unmatched bases: 9. Germline assignment: CDR1 LGHNA and CDR2 YSLEER. This CDR3 is built from 14 residues. This sample is drawn from a study of cytomegalovirus exposure and HLA in healthy donors. Overall study results and limits: The availability of immune exposure information extended only to CMV serostatus. DRB1 had the most TCR associations and HLA-C the fewest, a later analysis found, with rates varying by HLA locus.

This sequence joins TRBV4-3 and TRBJ1-2, with TRBD1 matching over 9 bases. The sequenced material came from PBMCs. This TCR derives from a woman aged 40 to 49 in good health and CMV-seropositive. The CDR3 protein is CASSLTGQGGGYTF. The CDR3 region has the DNA TGCGCCAGCAGTCTAACGGGACAGGGCGGTGGCTACACCTTC.